This T cell receptor beta chain was profiled in a study of blood T cell repertoires in COVID-19. Some clones are missing from TCRdb's copy, which holds only in-frame ones; the method was immunoSEQ multiplex PCR. In the table there are some 200,000 clones, approximately 90% of which are singletons. The ends lost 2 bases at V and 1 base at J; junction bases unmatched: 2. There are 16 residues in the CDR3. From germline, CDR1 is SGHRS and CDR2 YFSETQ. For this clone: This specimen includes other DNA sequences encoding the same CDR3.

The J gene is TRBJ2-1, the V gene TRBV5-1; 11 bases map to TRBD2. This clonotype was sampled from a man aged 55 to 70 with active or convalescent COVID-19. Sequencing was done on a sample of peripheral blood. CDR3 sequence: CASSLTSGGSYNEQFF. CDR3 coding DNA: TGCGCCAGCAGCTTAACTAGCGGGGGATCCTACAATGAGCAGTTCTTC.